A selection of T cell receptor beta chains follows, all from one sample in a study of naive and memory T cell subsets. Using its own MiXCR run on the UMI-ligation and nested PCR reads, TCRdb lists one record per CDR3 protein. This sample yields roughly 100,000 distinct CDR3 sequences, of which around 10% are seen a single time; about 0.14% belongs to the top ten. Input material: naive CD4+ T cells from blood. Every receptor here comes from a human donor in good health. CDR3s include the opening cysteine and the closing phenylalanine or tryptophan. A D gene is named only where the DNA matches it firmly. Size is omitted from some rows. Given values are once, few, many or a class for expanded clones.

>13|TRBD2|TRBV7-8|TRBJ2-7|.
TGTGCCTCCACAAGGACGGGAGGCATCGAGCAGTACTTC
CASTRTGGIEQYF
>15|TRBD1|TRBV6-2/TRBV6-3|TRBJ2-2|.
TGTGCCAGCAGTTACGGGACAGGGGTTCCCGGGGAGCTGTTTTTT
CASSYGTGVPGELFF
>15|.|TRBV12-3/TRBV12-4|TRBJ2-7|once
TGTGCCAGCAGTCAAAGGGGCTTAAGCTCCTACGAGCAGTACTTC
CASSQRGLSSYEQYF
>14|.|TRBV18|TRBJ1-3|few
TGTGCCAGCTCATGGGAGCCCTCTGGAAACACCATATATTTT
CASSWEPSGNTIYF
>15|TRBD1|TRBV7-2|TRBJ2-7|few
TGTGCCAGCAGCTTAGCAAAGGGACAGCCCTACGAGCAGTACTTC
CASSLAKGQPYEQYF
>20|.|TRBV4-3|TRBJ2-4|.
TGCGCCAGCAGCCGAGACGTGTCATACGTAAGGCGGCCAGCCAAAAACATTCAGTACTTC
CASSRDVSYVRRPAKNIQYF
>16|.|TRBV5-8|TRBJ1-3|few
TGTGCCAGCAGCTGGGGTACAGGGACCTATGGAAACACCATATATTTT
CASSWGTGTYGNTIYF
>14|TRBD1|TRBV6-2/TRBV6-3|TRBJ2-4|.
TGTGCCAGCAGTTTACTACAGGGGGCAGACATTCAGTACTTC
CASSLLQGADIQYF
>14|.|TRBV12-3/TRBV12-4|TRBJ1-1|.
TGTGCCAGCAGTTTAGAGCGGCTGAACACTGAAGCTTTCTTT
CASSLERLNTEAFF
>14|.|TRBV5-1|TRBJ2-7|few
TGCGCCAGCAGCAGGGGGGACTCCAACTACGAGCAGTACTTC
CASSRGDSNYEQYF
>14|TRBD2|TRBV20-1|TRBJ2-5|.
TGCAGTGCTAGAGCAGCGGGGGTACAAGAGACCCAGTACTTC
CSARAAGVQETQYF
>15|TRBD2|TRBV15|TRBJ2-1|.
TGTGCCACCAGCAGAGATAGCGGACTAGGTAGTGAGCAGTTCTTC
CATSRDSGLGSEQFF
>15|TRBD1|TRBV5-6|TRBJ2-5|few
TGTGCCAGCAGCTTGCTCCAGGGGGCGTTGAAGACCCAGTACTTC
CASSLLQGALKTQYF
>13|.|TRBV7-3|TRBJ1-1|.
TGTGCCAGCAGCTTTCTACTGAACACTGAAGCTTTCTTT
CASSFLLNTEAFF
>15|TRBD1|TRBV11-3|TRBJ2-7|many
TGTGCCAGCTCCCTCATCGGGACAGGGAACCACGAGCAGTACTTC
CASSLIGTGNHEQYF
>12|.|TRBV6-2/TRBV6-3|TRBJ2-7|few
TGTGCCAGCGGGGACTCCGTTCACGAGCAGTACTTC
CASGDSVHEQYF
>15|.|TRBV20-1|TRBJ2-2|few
TGCAGTGCCGTCTCCCGGACCAGAAACACCGGGGAGCTGTTTTTT
CSAVSRTRNTGELFF
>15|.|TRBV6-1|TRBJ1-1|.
TGTGCCAGCAGTGAAATCTTCTTGGGGAGAACTGAAGCTTTCTTT
CASSEIFLGRTEAFF
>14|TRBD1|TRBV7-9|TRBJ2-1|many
TGTGCCAGCAGCTTTGACAGGGTCAGCAATGAGCAGTTCTTC
CASSFDRVSNEQFF
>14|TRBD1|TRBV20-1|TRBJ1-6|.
TGCAGTGCTGTCCCGGGACAGGGGGGTTCACCCCTCCACTTT
CSAVPGQGGSPLHF
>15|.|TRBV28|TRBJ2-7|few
TGTGCCAGCAGTCCCCAGGGCGCCTATACCTACGAGCAGTACTTC
CASSPQGAYTYEQYF
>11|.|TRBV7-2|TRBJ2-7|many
TGTGCCAGCAGCGCACGATACGAGCAGTACTTC
CASSARYEQYF